These 21 T cell receptor delta chains were all obtained from the same sample, sequenced in a study of gamma-delta T cells after stem cell transplantation. TCRdb called clones from the RT-PCR reads again using CATT. The data show under 8,500 delta-chain clones, with approximately 25% seen just once and around 18% held by the top ten. What was sequenced was gamma-delta T cells. Receptors originate from a human donor. It is not recorded whose cells these are; they may come from a transplant donor.

This clone turned up a few times. This chain uses TRDV2 with TRDJ1; TRDD3 agrees at 13 bases. This CDR3 is built from 19 residues. Germline V lookup: CDR1 GEAIGNYY, CDR2 EKD. J gave up 2 bases and V 2 bases, and 13 bases lay outside the gene matches. The CDR3 coding sequence is TGTGCCTGTGACAGACTACCTACTGGGGGATACGCCGAGACCGATAAACTCATCTTT. Its translation is CACDRLPTGGYAETDKLIF.

The V call is TRDV2, the J call TRDJ1; the match to TRDD3 covers 11 bases. There are 20 residues in the CDR3. V lost 0 bases, J lost 4 bases, and 18 bases stayed unmatched. CDR1 GEAIGNYY and CDR2 EKD come from the germline V gene. CDR3 coding DNA: TGTGCCTGTGACACCGTATCTGGGGGATACCCGGGAACCATGTACGATAAACTCATCTTT. Its translation is CACDTVSGGYPGTMYDKLIF.

This clone was seen only a few times. The CDR3, as DNA: TGTGCCTGTGACCCCGTGCCCATTCGGAAACTGGGGGATACTTGGGATCGAGCGCCCGATAAACTCATCTTT. This gives the protein CACDPVPIRKLGDTWDRAPDKLIF. The V call is TRDV2, the J call TRDJ1, with 12 nucleotides matching TRDD3. The CDR3 is 24 residues long. Germline loops: CDR1 GEAIGNYY, CDR2 EKD. V lost 3 bases to trimming and J lost 3 bases; unmatched junction nucleotides: 31.

The chain joins TRDV2 to TRDJ1; possible D gene TRDD2, 6 bases. The V gene lost 0 bases and the J gene lost 3 bases, with 19 bases spanning the gap. The CDR3 covers 17 residues. CDR1 GEAIGNYY and CDR2 EKD come from the germline V gene. The CDR3 DNA is TGTGCCTGTGACACCGTGGAGTCCTACGAGTTTTCCGATAAACTCATCTTT. As protein: CACDTVESYEFSDKLIF.

This clone is termed medium-sized. The chain has TRDV2 and TRDJ1; 8 bases fit TRDD3. In germline, CDR1 is GEAIGNYY, CDR2 EKD. V lost 0 bases and J lost 3; bases outside the gene matches: 14. This CDR3 contains 18 residues. The CDR3 spells CACDTVRVEGYGPDKLIF. The CDR3 coding sequence is TGTGCCTGTGACACCGTAAGAGTCGAGGGATACGGACCCGATAAACTCATCTTT.

Turning to this clone: This may stem from a read error, because a much larger clone lies one nucleotide away. The CDR3: CACDTVGGYALGSWDTRQMFF. The CDR3 DNA reads TGTGCCTGTGACACCGTTGGGGGATACGCGTTGGGTTCCTGGGACACCCGACAGATGTTTTTC. The chain recombines TRDV2 with TRDJ3; 11 bases map to TRDD3. Germline CDR1 is GEAIGNYY and CDR2 is EKD. The CDR3 runs to 21 residues. Unmatched junction bases numbered 10, after V lost 0 bases and J lost 1 base.

Details on this clone: This likely stems from a read error, as it lies one base from a far larger clone. The chain couples TRDV2 to TRDJ1, with D possibly TRDD3 on 6 matching bases. Trimming pared 3 bases from V and 7 bases from J, leaving 23 bases between. The CDR3 totals 16 residues. Germline V gene sequence: CDR1 GEAIGNYY, CDR2 EKD. The CDR3 protein is CACDGPLGPVGGKLIF. In nucleotides, the CDR3 is TGTGCCTGTGACGGCCCACTGGGCCCCGTAGGGGGTAAACTCATCTTT.

V and J are TRDV2 and TRDJ1; 10 nucleotides line up with TRDD3. The V gene end was trimmed by 2 bases and the J gene end by 3 bases; junction bases not matched to a gene: 8. CDR3 length equals 16 residues. Germline CDR1 reads GEAIGNYY; CDR2 reads EKD. CDR3 in DNA: TGTGCCTGTGACAGCCTACTGGGGGATTATGCCGATAAACTCATCTTT. Protein sequence: CACDSLLGDYADKLIF.

This clone was counted only a few times. This chain's CDR3 is CACDVLGDTRISDKLIF. CDR3 DNA sequence: TGTGCCTGTGATGTACTGGGGGATACGCGCATCTCCGATAAACTCATCTTT. This chain connects TRDV2 to TRDJ1; TRDD3 aligns across 13 bases. The junction had 10 bases not matched to a gene; V was cut back by 4 bases and J by 3 bases. The germline V gene encodes CDR1 GEAIGNYY and CDR2 EKD. The CDR3 runs to 17 residues.

This clone is deemed medium-sized. In nucleotides, the CDR3 is TGTGCCTGTGACACCGCTGGGTATAGCTCCTGGGACACCCGACAGATGTTTTTC. It codes for CACDTAGYSSWDTRQMFF. The chain recombines TRDV2 with TRDJ3; D may be TRDD3 (5 bases). The germline gives CDR1 GEAIGNYY, CDR2 EKD. The V gene lost 0 bases and the J gene lost 0 bases, with 11 bases spanning the gap. The CDR3 has 18 amino acids.

This rearrangement joins TRDV2 to TRDJ1, with 12 bases fitting TRDD3. The junction had 8 bases not matched to a gene; V was cut back by 1 base and J by 0 bases. Germline V gene data show CDR1 as GEAIGNYY and CDR2 as EKD. The CDR3 length is 18 residues. The CDR3 loop reads CACDTRTGGYKYTDKLIF. The CDR3 DNA is TGTGCCTGTGACACGCGTACTGGGGGATACAAGTACACCGATAAACTCATCTTT.

Turning to this clone: A read error may explain this, as a much larger clone is one base away. V is TRDV2 and J is TRDJ1, with 8 bases that match TRDD3. Germline V gene sequence: CDR1 GEAIGNYY, CDR2 EKD. The CDR3 has 16 amino acids. This chain's CDR3 is CACDTLTGDNTAKLIF. The DNA for the CDR3 is TGTGCCTGTGACACGCTAACGGGGGATAACACCGCTAAACTCATCTTT.

This clone turned up a few times. J is TRDJ3 and V is TRDV2; D perhaps matches TRDD3 (5 bases). CDR3 length equals 19 residues. Germline CDR1 and CDR2: GEAIGNYY and EKD. V dropped 3 bases and J dropped 2 bases, with 19 bases sitting between them. The CDR3 sequence is CACDPMGLMNTWDTRQMFF. For the CDR3, the DNA is TGTGCCTGTGACCCTATGGGATTGATGAATACCTGGGACACCCGACAGATGTTTTTC.

This sequence joins TRDV2 and TRDJ1, with 11 bases matching TRDD3. Germline V gives CDR1 GEAIGNYY, CDR2 EKD. This CDR3 has 19 residues. Trimming removed 3 bases from V and 4 bases from J; junction bases left unmatched: 18. The CDR3 bases are TGTGCCTGTGACTCTATCCTCGCTGGGGGATACAGGATAGTCGATAAACTCATCTTT. This translates into CACDSILAGGYRIVDKLIF.

This sequence joins TRDV2 and TRDJ1, with 12 bases fitting TRDD3. Trimming took 5 bases from V and 2 from J; bases not matched to a gene: 29. CDR3 length equals 23 residues. Germline CDR1 is GEAIGNYY and CDR2 is EKD. CDR3: CACVGLPRSQKTGGYLETDKLIF. In nucleotides, the CDR3 is TGTGCCTGTGTGGGCCTCCCCAGGTCTCAGAAGACTGGGGGATACTTGGAAACCGATAAACTCATCTTT.

By share of the sample, this clone is medium-sized. The chain employs TRDV2 and TRDJ1; TRDD3 matches 9 bases. This CDR3 comprises 18 residues. Per the germline V gene, CDR1 is GEAIGNYY and CDR2 is EKD. Trimming at V came to 3 bases and at J to 7 bases, leaving 20 bases not matched to a gene. CDR3 in DNA: TGTGCCTGTGACGGACTCACCCGAACTGGGGGACGCCGCTTTAAACTCATCTTT. Protein product: CACDGLTRTGGRRFKLIF.

By share of the sample, this clone is medium-sized. The gene calls are TRDV2 and TRDJ1, with 9 bases that match TRDD3. CDR1 and CDR2 (germline): GEAIGNYY, EKD. After removal of 1 base from V and 0 bases from J, the junction contained 14 bases not matched to a gene. CDR3 size: 19 residues. CDR3 loop: CACDTLRGDTALYTDKLIF. The CDR3 bases are TGTGCCTGTGACACGTTACGGGGGGATACTGCCCTGTACACCGATAAACTCATCTTT.

By proportion, this clone is medium-sized. The chain employs TRDV2 and TRDJ1, with 13 bases aligning to TRDD3. Trimming removed 6 bases from V and 3 bases from J; junction bases left unmatched: 12. Germline V gene lookup returns CDR1 GEAIGNYY and CDR2 EKD. The CDR3 is 17 amino acids. The CDR3 loop reads CACFVLGDTKGADKLIF. Here the CDR3 DNA reads TGTGCCTGTTTCGTACTGGGGGATACGAAGGGGGCCGATAAACTCATCTTT.

In the case of this clone: Given a much more abundant clone one base away, this may be a read error. Other DNA sequences from this sample encode an identical CDR3 as well. The rearrangement uses TRDV1 and TRDJ1, with a possible D match to TRDD3 (5 bases). The CDR3 spans 16 residues. Germline CDR1 is TSWWSYY and CDR2 is QGS. Trimming took 5 bases from V and 7 from J, leaving 23 bases between them. The CDR3 loop reads CALGKVVQGLGGKLIF. As DNA, the CDR3 is TGTGCTCTTGGGAAGGTAGTGCAGGGGCTAGGGGGTAAACTCATCTTT.

The rearrangement uses TRDV2 and TRDJ3, with 12 bases fitting TRDD3. This CDR3 has 19 residues. V lost 2 bases, J lost 3 bases, and 7 bases stayed unmatched. From germline, CDR1 is GEAIGNYY and CDR2 EKD. In DNA, the CDR3 is TGTGCCTGTGACAAGGTACTGGGGGATACTGACTGGGACACCCGACAGATGTTTTTC. This translates into CACDKVLGDTDWDTRQMFF.

This clone was detected a few times. A single base is all that separates this from a far larger clone, so a read error is likely. This rearrangement joins TRDV2 to TRDJ1; TRDD3 matches 7 bases. This CDR3 has 14 amino acids. Germline V gene sequence: CDR1 GEAIGNYY, CDR2 EKD. CDR3 DNA: TGTGCCTGTGACCCACTGGGGTACACCAATAAACTCATCTTT. This codes for CACDPLGYTNKLIF.